In this sample, the clone carrying this TCR beta chain turned up once. Per the germline V gene, CDR1 is MNHEY and CDR2 is SVGAGI. The CDR3 loop spans 11 amino acids. The J segment lost 11 bases and the V segment lost 5 bases, leaving 2 bases of the junction unmatched. The data originate from a study of blood T cell repertoires in COVID-19. In the study overall: From the United States, Italy and Spain came samples of acute and convalescent COVID-19. PBMCs, B-cell-depleted T cells, or T cells provided the cDNA or gDNA that made up the material.

This table comes from immunoSEQ multiplex PCR, and its TCRdb copy is limited to in-frame clones, with some not included. The sample yields over 200,000 clones, under 90% seen once. Followed longitudinally, the Seattle patients had been enrolled during active infection. The chain carries TRBV6-5 and TRBJ2-1, with 8 bases fitting TRBD2. The sample taken for sequencing was peripheral blood. This TCR was recovered from a man over 45 with COVID-19, enrolled during active disease. CDR3 DNA sequence: TGTGCCAGCAGTCAGCGGGGGAAGCAGTTCTTC. Residues: CASSQRGKQFF.